One and the same sample provided the 28 T cell receptor beta chains below, sequenced in a study of blood T cell repertoires in COVID-19. Clones were sequenced by immunoSEQ multiplex PCR, and TCRdb holds only the in-frame ones, with some missing. The table records approximately 74,000 clones, just under 85% of them present only once. The sample taken for sequencing was peripheral blood. These receptors originate from an older man with acute or convalescent COVID-19.

J is TRBJ2-7 and V is TRBV6-6, with D perhaps matching TRBD2 (6 bases). Germline lookup yields CDR1 MNHNY and CDR2 SVGAGI (reference sequence). The CDR3 runs 16 residues. The V and J ends lost 2 bases and 0 bases respectively, with 14 bases between them. The CDR3 region is CASSYPIGGLSYEQYF. Here the CDR3 DNA reads TGTGCCAGCAGTTACCCTATTGGGGGACTCTCCTACGAGCAGTACTTC.

The rearrangement joins TRBV20-1 to TRBJ2-1; D gene ambiguous. The CDR3 contains 10 residues. Germline assignment: CDR1 DFQATT and CDR2 SNEGSKA (reference sequence). V lost 6 bases and J 4 bases, leaving 4 bases between the germline ends. The CDR3 nucleotides are TGCAGTGCCAATTACAATGAGCAGTTCTTC. It specifies CSANYNEQFF.

The chain recombines TRBV27 with TRBJ2-1, with 10 positions matching TRBD2. Germline-derived CDR1 and CDR2 are MNHEY and SMNVEV (reference sequence). V lost 5 bases to trimming and J lost 7 bases; unmatched junction nucleotides: 14. The CDR3 has 17 amino acids. CDR3 DNA: TGTGCCAGCAGTCCCCGGACTAGCGGAGGCCATGGGAATGAGCAGTTCTTC. This translates into CASSPRTSGGHGNEQFF.

The chain carries TRBV25-1 and TRBJ2-3; a possible D gene is TRBD1 (6 bases). Germline V CDR1 and CDR2: MGHDK, SYGVNS. V lost 5 bases, J lost 2 bases, and 11 bases lay in between. This CDR3 has 14 amino acids. CDR3 in amino acids: CASSPTGYTDTQYF. In DNA, the CDR3 is TGTGCCAGCAGTCCAACAGGGTACACAGATACGCAGTATTTT.

The chain uses TRBV12-3 or TRBV12-4 and TRBJ2-3; D is ambiguous. The CDR3 extends over 13 amino acids. Trimming cost V 5 bases and J 0 bases, with 6 bases left between them. CDR3 nucleotide sequence: TGTGCCAGCAGTCTCCTGAGCACAGATACGCAGTATTTT. The encoded protein is CASSLLSTDTQYF.

In the case of this clone: Other DNA sequences in this sample translate to the same CDR3. CDR3 DNA: TGTGCCAGCAGTTACTCGCGGACTGAAGCTTTCTTT. As protein: CASSYSRTEAFF. This sequence joins TRBV6-2 or TRBV6-3 and TRBJ1-1; D gene uncertain. V shed 0 bases and J shed 5 bases, with 4 bases lying between them. The CDR3 has 12 residues. CDR1 is MNHEY and CDR2 is SVGEGT in the germline V gene.

The V gene is TRBV6-5, the J gene TRBJ1-3; 8 bases are a match to TRBD1. The V gene's germline CDR1 is MNHEY and CDR2 SVGAGI. V trimming: 2 bases; J trimming: 7 bases; junction bases outside the gene matches: 7. The CDR3 consists of 15 residues. CDR3 sequence (DNA): TGTGCCAGCAGTTACACGGCAGGGGGCAAGAACACCATATATTTT. Amino acid sequence: CASSYTAGGKNTIYF.

This clone was seen only once. The J gene is TRBJ2-7, the V gene TRBV6-5; tentative D call: TRBD2 (6 bases). The CDR3 is 15 residues long. Trimming removed 4 bases from V and 3 bases from J, with 16 bases in between. CDR1 is MNHEY, CDR2 SVGAGI, per germline. The CDR3 is CASSFSGLHHYEQYF. CDR3 nucleotides: TGTGCCAGCAGTTTCTCGGGACTCCATCACTACGAGCAGTACTTC.

The chain has TRBV6-5 and TRBJ2-3, with TRBD1 as a possible D gene (6 bases). Trimming left V 7 bases short and J 6 bases short, with 20 bases between. The CDR3 length is 15 residues. The germline V gene encodes CDR1 MNHEY and CDR2 SVGAGI. CDR3 bases: TGTGCCAGCATCCCTGGGACATCCCATAGCGATACGCAGTATTTT. Translated: CASIPGTSHSDTQYF.

The rearrangement links TRBV4-2 to TRBJ2-1; 11 bases fit TRBD2. Germline loops: CDR1 LGHNA, CDR2 YNFKEQ. CDR3 length: 16 amino acids. Trimming cost V 4 bases and J 7 bases; bases outside gene matches: 9. The CDR3 DNA reads TGTGCCAGCAGCCTTCCCGTAGCGGGAGGGCGGAATGAGCAGTTCTTC. It yields the protein CASSLPVAGGRNEQFF.

This clone occurred once. The chain combines TRBV25-1 with TRBJ2-5; D is unclear. The germline V gene has CDR1 MGHDK and CDR2 SYGVNS. CDR3 size: 12 residues. V was shortened by 6 bases and J by 0 bases, with 5 bases between the two germline ends. CDR3 coding DNA: TGTGCCAGCAGGAGGTACCAAGAGACCCAGTACTTC. This translates into CASRRYQETQYF.

The chain couples TRBV9 to TRBJ1-1; 8 bases match TRBD1. The V gene end was trimmed by 3 bases and the J gene end by 5 bases; junction bases not matched to a gene: 6. Per germline, CDR1 SGDLS and CDR2 YYNGEE. CDR3 size: 14 residues. This CDR3 reads CASSGTGTGTEAFF. The CDR3 DNA follows: TGTGCCAGCAGCGGGACAGGGACGGGGACTGAAGCTTTCTTT.

This clone came up once. The V gene is TRBV15, the J gene TRBJ2-6; D is possibly TRBD2 (5 bases). The CDR3 is made up of 16 amino acids. The V gene lost 3 bases and the J gene lost 0 bases, with 9 bases spanning the gap. Germline values: CDR1 LNHNV, CDR2 YYDKDF (reference sequence). CDR3 amino acids: CATSRDGGSGANVLTF. CDR3 DNA: TGTGCCACCAGCAGGGATGGAGGCTCTGGGGCCAACGTCCTGACTTTC.

The genes are TRBV2 and TRBJ1-1, with D tentatively TRBD1 (5 bases). This CDR3 comprises 13 residues. Trimming removed 9 bases at V and 5 bases at J, with 16 bases between. The V gene's germline CDR1 is SNHLY and CDR2 FYNNEI. The CDR3 bases are TGTGCCAGACGGACGAGCGGGGGAACTGAAGCTTTCTTT. Protein sequence: CARRTSGGTEAFF.

This clone was detected only once. The V and J genes are TRBV5-1 and TRBJ2-3; weak D call: TRBD1 (5 bases). The ends were cut back, 4 bases at V and 0 bases at J, with 12 bases in the middle. CDR1 and CDR2 from the germline V gene are SGHRS and YFSETQ. The length of the CDR3 is 15 residues. CDR3 nucleotides: TGCGCCAGCAGCCAGGACAAGCCTAGCACAGATACGCAGTATTTT. Protein product: CASSQDKPSTDTQYF.

The gene calls are TRBV10-1 and TRBJ2-4, with TRBD2 as a possible D gene (5 bases). The CDR3 extends over 14 amino acids. V was cut by 5 bases and J by 7 bases, with 15 bases left in between. Germline-derived CDR1 and CDR2 are WNHNN and SYGVQD (reference sequence). Here the CDR3 DNA reads TGCGCCAGCAGTCCAGGACCCGGGGAGAACATTCAGTACTTC. Protein sequence: CASSPGPGENIQYF.

The rearrangement joins TRBV28 to TRBJ2-5; TRBD1 agrees at 7 bases. The V and J ends lost 3 bases and 7 bases, in that order; junction bases with no gene match: 14. This CDR3 is built from 16 residues. Looked up from germline, CDR1 is MDHEN and CDR2 is SYDVKM. Written as DNA, the CDR3 is TGTGCCAGCAGTTTCTTGCTCTCAGGGGGAATTGGGACCCAGTACTTC. As protein: CASSFLLSGGIGTQYF.

This clone came up many times. V and J are TRBV18 and TRBJ2-2; 7 bases fit TRBD2. Germline V gene data show CDR1 as KGHSH and CDR2 as LQKENI. This CDR3 region has 15 residues. V lost 4 bases and J lost 7; bases outside the gene matches: 9. CDR3 coding DNA: TGTGCCAGCTCACAGCGGGACTCCGGTATCGGGGAGCTGTTTTTT. This encodes CASSQRDSGIGELFF.

This sequence joins TRBV2 and TRBJ1-2, with no clear D. Trimming removed 3 bases at V and 7 bases at J, with 15 bases between. The CDR3 loop spans 14 amino acids. Germline V gene data show CDR1 as SNHLY and CDR2 as FYNNEI. The CDR3 coding sequence is TGTGCCAGCAGTGAGGATTGGCGGGCGAGTGGCTACACCTTC. Translating it yields CASSEDWRASGYTF.

The CDR3 reads CASSYRGAPDQPQHF. The CDR3 bases are TGTGCCAGCAGTTACCGGGGGGCACCAGATCAGCCCCAGCATTTT. The genes are TRBV6-5 and TRBJ1-5; D possibly corresponds to TRBD1 (6 bases). The germline gives CDR1 MNHEY, CDR2 SVGAGI. With 2 bases removed from V and 5 bases from J, the gap between germline ends came to 13 bases. CDR3 size: 15 residues.

The rearrangement uses TRBV5-4 and TRBJ2-7; D perhaps matches TRBD2 (5 bases). CDR1 and CDR2 from the germline V gene are SGHNT and YYREEE (reference sequence). This CDR3 is 15 amino acids long. Trimming removed 1 base from V and 3 bases from J, with 14 bases in between. The CDR3 is CASSLLRGEGYEQYF. As DNA, the CDR3 is TGTGCCAGCAGCTTGCTTCGGGGTGAAGGCTACGAGCAGTACTTC.

The chain is built from TRBV15 and TRBJ1-3, with D possibly matching TRBD1 (5 bases). V lost 0 bases, J lost 3 bases, and 12 bases lay in between. In germline, CDR1 is LNHNV, CDR2 YYDKDF (reference sequence). The CDR3 runs to 16 residues. The CDR3 region has the DNA TGTGCCACCAGCAGAGAAAAGATGACAGTTGGAAACACCATATATTTT. The encoded protein is CATSREKMTVGNTIYF.

The chain employs TRBV29-1 and TRBJ2-1, with D unclear. The CDR3 extends over 15 amino acids. V lost 7 bases to trimming and J lost 1 base, with 17 bases between them. Germline-derived CDR1 and CDR2 are SQVTM and ANQGSEA. The CDR3 DNA reads TGCAGCGCTGTAGTTCCCGAAGTATCCTACAATGAGCAGTTCTTC. It is translated as CSAVVPEVSYNEQFF.

V is TRBV24-1 and J is TRBJ2-3; a possible D gene is TRBD2 (5 bases). V was shortened by 4 bases and J by 2 bases, with 18 bases between the two germline ends. This CDR3 spans 17 amino acids. Germline lookup yields CDR1 KGHDR and CDR2 SFDVKD. The CDR3 DNA sequence: TGTGCCACCAGTGACCTTGGCGGACTGCCCTCCACAGATACGCAGTATTTT. Encoded protein: CATSDLGGLPSTDTQYF.

The V gene is TRBV21-1, the J gene TRBJ1-5. TRBV21-1 is given as a pseudogene. The CDR3 runs 17 residues. The CDR3 protein is CASSKSRGGLSNQPQHF. In nucleotides, the CDR3 is TGTGCCAGCAGCAAAAGTCGCGGGGGACTGAGCAATCAGCCCCAGCATTTT.

The chain couples TRBV29-1 to TRBJ2-3, with 12 positions matching TRBD2. Germline trimming cut 6 bases from V and 14 bases from J; bases unmatched to any gene: 15. Germline V gene data show CDR1 as SQVTM and CDR2 as ANQGSEA. The CDR3 sequence is 14 residues long. The CDR3: CSVELSLAGGRRYF. CDR3 in DNA: TGCAGCGTCGAACTATCGCTAGCGGGAGGGCGAAGGTATTTT.

The chain carries TRBV6-1 and TRBJ2-3; 9 bases are shared with TRBD2. The CDR3 consists of 13 residues. V gave up 2 bases and J gave up 14 bases; unmatched junction bases: 8. The germline gives CDR1 MNHNS, CDR2 SASEGT. As DNA, the CDR3 is TGTGCCAGCAGTGAAACCAGACTAGCGGCACGGTATTTT. Its protein product is CASSETRLAARYF.

J is TRBJ2-5 and V is TRBV11-2; D might be TRBD2 (5 bases). Germline V gene lookup returns CDR1 SGHAT and CDR2 FQNNGV. Deletions cut 1 base from V and 4 bases from J, with 13 bases between. CDR3 length equals 15 residues. The CDR3 nucleotides are TGTGCCAGCAGCTTAGTTCCGGGGTCGGGAGAGACCCAGTACTTC. Amino acids: CASSLVPGSGETQYF.